This T cell receptor (beta chain) was recovered during a study of identical twins. In its sample, this clonotype was seen many times. Antigen: not known. TCRdb processed the 5' RACE reads anew with MiXCR; each CDR3 protein has one entry. Of more than 650,000 distinct CDR3 sequences listed, around 6% are singletons. Study-wide findings and caveats: Without tracking the same donors, conclusions rested on cross-sectional statistical analysis. Models underestimated how often monozygotic twins shared out-of-frame TCR alpha.

Germline CDR1 reads SGHTA; CDR2 reads FQGNSA. The CDR3 loop spans 15 amino acids. V lost 1 base, J lost 0 bases, and 1 base stayed unmatched. The sample comprised naive T cells sorted from blood. This clonotype was sampled from a man aged 18 to 30 in good health. The chain couples TRBV7-2 to TRBJ1-1, with 8 bases aligning to TRBD1. CDR3 amino acids: CASSLGQGLNTEAFF. CDR3 sequence (DNA): TGTGCCAGCAGCTTAGGACAGGGGTTGAACACTGAAGCTTTCTTT.